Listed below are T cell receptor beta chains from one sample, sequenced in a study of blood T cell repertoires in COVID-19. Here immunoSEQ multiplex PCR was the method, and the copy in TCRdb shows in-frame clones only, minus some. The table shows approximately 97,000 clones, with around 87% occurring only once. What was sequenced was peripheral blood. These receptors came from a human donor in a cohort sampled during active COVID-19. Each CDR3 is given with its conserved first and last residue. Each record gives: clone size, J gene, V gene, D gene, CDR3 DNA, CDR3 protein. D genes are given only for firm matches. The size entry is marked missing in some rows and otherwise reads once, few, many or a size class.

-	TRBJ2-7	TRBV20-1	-	TGCAGTGCTAGATCTGGGCACGAGCAGTACTTC	CSARSGHEQYF
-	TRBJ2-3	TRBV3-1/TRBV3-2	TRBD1	TGTGCCAGCAGCCACCTCCCCGGACAGGGCTGCACAGATACGCAGTATTTT	CASSHLPGQGCTDTQYF
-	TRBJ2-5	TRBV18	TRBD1	TGTGCCAGCTCACCCAAAACAGGGGTTGGGGAAGAGACCCAGTACTTC	CASSPKTGVGEETQYF
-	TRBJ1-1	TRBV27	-	TGTGCCAGCAGTTTAGGGAGGGTCACTGAAGCTTTCTTT	CASSLGRVTEAFF
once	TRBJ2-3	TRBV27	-	TGTGCCAGCAGTTTTAGCGGTGTAAGCACAGATACGCAGTATTTT	CASSFSGVSTDTQYF
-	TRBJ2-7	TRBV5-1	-	TGCGCCAGCAGCCCCACGGCGGGGCCCTATGGGGAGCAGTACTTC	CASSPTAGPYGEQYF
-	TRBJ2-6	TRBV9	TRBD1	TGTGCCAGCACCGATCCAAGGACAGGTCCAAGCTCTGGGGCCAACGTCCTGACTTTC	CASTDPRTGPSSGANVLTF
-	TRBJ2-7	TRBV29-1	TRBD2	TGCAGCGTTGCTGACTCTAGCGGGAGGGCTCTCCGGGAGCAGTACTTC	CSVADSSGRALREQYF
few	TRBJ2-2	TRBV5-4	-	TGTGCCAGCAGCTTAGTAGACACCGGGGAGCTGTTTTTT	CASSLVDTGELFF
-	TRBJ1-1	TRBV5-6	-	TGTGCCAGCAGCTTGAGAGGTACCCCGGAGCAGTATACTGAAGCTTTCTTT	CASSLRGTPEQYTEAFF
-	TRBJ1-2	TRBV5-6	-	TGTGCCAGCAGCTTGGCCGGAGTCTCCTATGGCTACACCTTC	CASSLAGVSYGYTF
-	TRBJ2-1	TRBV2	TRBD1	TGTGCCAGCAGTGAGGGACAGGTTAGCAAGGAGCAGTTCTTC	CASSEGQVSKEQFF
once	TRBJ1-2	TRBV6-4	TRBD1	TGTGCCAGCAGAGAACTCCCGGGACAGGACTATGGCTACACCTTC	CASRELPGQDYGYTF
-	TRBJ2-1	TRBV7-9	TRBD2	TGTGCCAGCAGCCCGTTTCTGAGCGGGGGGAATGAGCAGTTCTTC	CASSPFLSGGNEQFF
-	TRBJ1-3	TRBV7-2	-	TGTGCCAGCAGCTTAGACAGCACCATATATTTT	CASSLDSTIYF
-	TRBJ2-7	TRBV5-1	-	TGCGCCAGCAGCCGTGGACAAAACGACGAGCAGTACTTC	CASSRGQNDEQYF
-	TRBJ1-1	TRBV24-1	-	TGTGCCACCACAGACAGATCGAACACTGAAGCTTTCTTT	CATTDRSNTEAFF
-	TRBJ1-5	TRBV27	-	TGTGCCCGCCAGTGGGGTGGGGGGGATGGCAATCAGCCCCAGCATTTT	CARQWGGGDGNQPQHF
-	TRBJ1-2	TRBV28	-	TGTGCCAGCGGGCAAACAGGCTCGGGTGGCTACACCTTC	CASGQTGSGGYTF
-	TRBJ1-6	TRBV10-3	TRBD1	TGTGCCATCAGAGACGGGACAGCTAATTCACCCCTCCACTTT	CAIRDGTANSPLHF
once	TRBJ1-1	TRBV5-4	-	TGTGCCAGCAGACTAGGAGTGAACACTGAAGCTTTCTTT	CASRLGVNTEAFF
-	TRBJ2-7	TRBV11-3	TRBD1	TGTGCCAGCAGCGTAAGAACAGGGGGCCCCTTGGAGCAGTACTTC	CASSVRTGGPLEQYF
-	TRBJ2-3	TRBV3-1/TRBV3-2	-	TGTGCCAGCAGCCAATTCGGACACCTCACAGATACGCAGTATTTT	CASSQFGHLTDTQYF
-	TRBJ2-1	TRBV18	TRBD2	TGTGCCAGCTCACCTAGGACTAGCGGGAGCAATGAGCAGTTCTTC	CASSPRTSGSNEQFF
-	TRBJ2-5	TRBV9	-	TGTGCCAGCAGCGTAGATCATGAGACCCAGTACTTC	CASSVDHETQYF
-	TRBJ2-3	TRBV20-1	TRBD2	TGCAGTGCTAGTGGGGGGGGGACTAGCGACAGTTCAGATACGCAGTATTTT	CSASGGGTSDSSDTQYF
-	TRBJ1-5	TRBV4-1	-	TGCGCCAGCAGCCCCAGGGACAATCGCAATCAGCCCCAGCATTTT	CASSPRDNRNQPQHF
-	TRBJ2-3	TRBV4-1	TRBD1	TGCGCCAGCAGCCTCGCCGGGACAGGGGCGGCCGATACGCAGTATTTT	CASSLAGTGAADTQYF
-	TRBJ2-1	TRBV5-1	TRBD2	TGCGCCAGCAGCCCACCGGGACTAGCGGAGAACAATGAGCAGTTCTTC	CASSPPGLAENNEQFF
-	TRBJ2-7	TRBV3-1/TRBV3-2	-	TGTGCCAGCAGCCGGTTGCGAGGCGAGCAGTACTTC	CASSRLRGEQYF
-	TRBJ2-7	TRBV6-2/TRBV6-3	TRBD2	TGTGCCAGCAGTTTGACAGCGGGACCACCCTACGAGCAGTACTTC	CASSLTAGPPYEQYF
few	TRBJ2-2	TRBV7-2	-	TGTGCCAGCAGCTCCCGACTAACGCCCCTGACGGGCACCGGGGAGCTGTTTTTT	CASSSRLTPLTGTGELFF
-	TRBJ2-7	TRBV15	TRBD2	TGTGCCACCAGCAGAGGGCGGGGGACCTACGAGCAGTACTTC	CATSRGRGTYEQYF
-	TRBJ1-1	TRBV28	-	TGTGCCAGCAGTTTTGAGGGGGGGGAAGCTTTCTTT	CASSFEGGEAFF
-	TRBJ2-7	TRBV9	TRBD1	TGTGCCAGCAGCGCCGGGACAGACTCCTACGAGCAGTACTTC	CASSAGTDSYEQYF
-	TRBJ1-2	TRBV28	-	TGTGCCAGCAGTTTAAGTTTTTCGGTCGGGGGGATCTATGGCTACACCTTC	CASSLSFSVGGIYGYTF
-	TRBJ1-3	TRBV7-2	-	TGTGCCAGCAGCCCCCAGGGAAACTCTGGAAACACCATATATTTT	CASSPQGNSGNTIYF
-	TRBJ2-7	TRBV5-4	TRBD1	TGTGCCAGCAGCGTGCCGGGACAGGGTGACGAGCAGTACTTC	CASSVPGQGDEQYF
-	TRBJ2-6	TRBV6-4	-	TGTGCCAGCAGTGAATTCCCCGCCGGGGAGTACGGGGCCAACGTCCTGACTTTC	CASSEFPAGEYGANVLTF
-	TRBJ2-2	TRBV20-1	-	TGCAGTGCTAGTAACAGGGTAACCGGGGAGCTGTTTTTT	CSASNRVTGELFF
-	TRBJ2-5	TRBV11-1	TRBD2	TGTGCCAGCAGCCGGGGACTAGCGGGAGGTACCCAGTACTTC	CASSRGLAGGTQYF
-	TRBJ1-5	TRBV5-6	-	TGTGCCAGCAGCCTAAGCTTCTATAGCAATCAGCCCCAGCATTTT	CASSLSFYSNQPQHF
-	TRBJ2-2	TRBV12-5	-	TGTGCTAGTGGTTTGGGATGGGGACTTGCGAACACCGGGGAGCTGTTTTTT	CASGLGWGLANTGELFF
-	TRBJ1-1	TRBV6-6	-	TGTGCCAGCAGCATGGGACAACACACTGAAGCTTTCTTT	CASSMGQHTEAFF
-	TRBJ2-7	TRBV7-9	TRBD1	TGTGCCAGCAGCTTAGGGACAGGGCAGGTCGGCGAGCAGTACTTC	CASSLGTGQVGEQYF
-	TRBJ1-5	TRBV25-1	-	TGTGCCAGCAGTGCGTGTCTGCATTTT	CASSACLHF
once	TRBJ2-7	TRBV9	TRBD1	TGTGCCAGCAGCGTAGCAACGACAGGGTTATCCTACGAGCAGTACTTC	CASSVATTGLSYEQYF
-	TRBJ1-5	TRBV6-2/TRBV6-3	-	TGTGCCAGCAGCTCAGAAGGAGCCCTTAGCAATCAGCCCCAGCATTTT	CASSSEGALSNQPQHF
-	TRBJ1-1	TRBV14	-	TGTGCCAGCAGCCAAGCAATATTAGCTGAAGCTTTCTTT	CASSQAILAEAFF
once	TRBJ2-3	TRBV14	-	TGTGCCAGCAGCCAAGTAAAGCGGTCTAGCACAGATACGCAGTATTTT	CASSQVKRSSTDTQYF
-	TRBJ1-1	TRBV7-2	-	TGTGCCAGCAGCTTAGTAACGGGGGGAAACACTGAAGCTTTCTTT	CASSLVTGGNTEAFF
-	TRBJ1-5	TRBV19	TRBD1	TGTGCCACCAAGAGGGGGACAGGGAAAAGCAATCAGCCCCAGCATTTT	CATKRGTGKSNQPQHF
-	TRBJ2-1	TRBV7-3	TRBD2	TGTGCCAGCAGCTCAGGGACTAGCGGGAACAATGAGCAGTTCTTC	CASSSGTSGNNEQFF
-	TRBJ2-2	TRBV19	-	TGTGCCAGTAGAGGCCCCCGGACAGCGAACACCGGGGAGCTGTTTTTT	CASRGPRTANTGELFF
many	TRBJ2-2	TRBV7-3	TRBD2	TGTGCCAGCAGCCCGTTAGCGGGTCCCGGGGAGCTGTTTTTT	CASSPLAGPGELFF
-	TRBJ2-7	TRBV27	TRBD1	TGTGCCAGCAGTCGCGGGACAGGGGGGTTTACTTCCTACGAGCAGTACTTC	CASSRGTGGFTSYEQYF
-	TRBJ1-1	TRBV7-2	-	TGTGCCAGCAGCTTATTTCTGAGGAACACTGAAGCTTTCTTT	CASSLFLRNTEAFF
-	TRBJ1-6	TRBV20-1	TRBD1	TGCAGTGCTAGTGGAAGTACAGGGGGCACTAATTCACCCCTCCACTTT	CSASGSTGGTNSPLHF